These T cell receptor beta chains were read from a single sample in a study of a mutant IDH1 vaccine in newly diagnosed glioma. Here immunoSEQ multiplex PCR was the method, and the copy in TCRdb shows in-frame clones only, minus some. The sample has 50,000 or so clones, under 90% seen once. What these receptors recognize is not known. The source material was PBMCs, sampled from a glioma patient whose treatment included an IDH1 peptide vaccine. These receptor sequences come from a woman aged 50 to 65 with glioma. The CDR3 runs from the conserved cysteine through the conserved F or W. Each record gives: clone size, CDR3 length, V gene, CDR3 protein. Not every row has a clone size; where given, it reads once, few, many or a size class.

.	15	TRBV30	CAWSTGTDSNQPQHF
.	15	TRBV5-1	CASRTSGGDYYEQYF
.	18	TRBV7-9	CASSLAREQGKGTGELFF
.	14	TRBV19	CASNDVGMNTEAFF
few	12	TRBV19	CASSPAVAEAFF
.	16	TRBV5-1	CASSLRTGGVPDTQYF
.	15	TRBV5-5	CASSAGQSGYQPQHF
.	15	TRBV5-1	CASSHGPVGTGELFF
.	14	TRBV2	CASPGGGSVTEAFF
.	17	TRBV25-1	CASSDRGWTGNGSPLHF
.	14	TRBV21-1	CASSNYGKGETQYF
.	13	TRBV19	CASSMGSFNEQFF
.	12	TRBV7-2	CASSLQGNEQYF
.	14	TRBV9	CASSVATGGTRYTF
once	14	TRBV6-6	CASSSIRGWETQYF
.	13	TRBV11-3	CASNLGSDVEQYF
.	15	TRBV28	CASSIPGNKNTEAFF
.	14	TRBV6-5	CASRDRRGYTEAFF
.	13	TRBV7-9	CASSLQGSTEAFF
once	13	TRBV2	CASSEVGDSEAFF
.	17	TRBV9	CASSRTPGTSGFYEQYF
.	14	TRBV5-1	CASYPHANTGELFF
few	14	TRBV4-2	CASSQEADTGELFF